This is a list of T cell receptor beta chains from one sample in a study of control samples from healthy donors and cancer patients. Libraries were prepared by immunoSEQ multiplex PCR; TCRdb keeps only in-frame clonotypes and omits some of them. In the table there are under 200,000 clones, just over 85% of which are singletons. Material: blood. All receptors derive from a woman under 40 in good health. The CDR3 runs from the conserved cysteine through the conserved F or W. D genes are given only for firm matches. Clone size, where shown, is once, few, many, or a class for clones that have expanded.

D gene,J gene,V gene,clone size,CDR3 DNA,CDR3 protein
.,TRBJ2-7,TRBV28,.,TGTGCCAGCAGTTTAGGGGGCTCCTACGAGCAGTACTTC,CASSLGGSYEQYF
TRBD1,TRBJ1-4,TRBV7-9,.,TGTGCCAGCAGCCCGACAGGGGGCCAGGAAAAACTGTTTTTT,CASSPTGGQEKLFF
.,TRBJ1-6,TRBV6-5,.,TGTGCCAGCAGAGGGACGGATAATTCACCCCTCCACTTT,CASRGTDNSPLHF
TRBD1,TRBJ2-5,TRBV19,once,TGTGCCAGTAGTGCCCGGGACAGGGTAGAGGGAGAGACCCAGTACTTC,CASSARDRVEGETQYF
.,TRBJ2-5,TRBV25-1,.,TGTGCCAGCAGTGATCCCAGACAAATCCAAGAGACCCAGTACTTC,CASSDPRQIQETQYF
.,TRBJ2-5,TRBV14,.,TGTGCCAGCAGCCCTAAGATGGAGACAGTAAGGACCCAGTACTTC,CASSPKMETVRTQYF
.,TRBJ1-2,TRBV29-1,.,TGCAGCGTTGTTGCCGCGGGGGGGACGAGTGGCTACACCTTC,CSVVAAGGTSGYTF
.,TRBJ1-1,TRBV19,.,TGTGCCAGTAGTATCTGGGGGGTAGCCACTGAAGCTTTCTTT,CASSIWGVATEAFF
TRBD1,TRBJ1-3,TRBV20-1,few,TGCAGTGCTAGTCCGGGACAGGGAGTTGAAAACACCATATATTTT,CSASPGQGVENTIYF
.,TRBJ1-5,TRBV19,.,TGTGCCAGTAAACAGGGAGGTCAGCCCCAGCATTTT,CASKQGGQPQHF
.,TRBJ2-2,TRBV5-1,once,TGCGCCAGCAGCTCGACAGGGAACACCGGGGAGCTGTTTTTT,CASSSTGNTGELFF
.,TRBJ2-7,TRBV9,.,TGTGCCAGCAGCGTATGGGGAGGAGGGGAGCAGTACTTC,CASSVWGGGEQYF
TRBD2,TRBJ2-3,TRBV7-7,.,TGTGCTAGCAGCTTGGGGCTAGCGGGGTTCACAGATACGCAGTATTTT,CASSLGLAGFTDTQYF
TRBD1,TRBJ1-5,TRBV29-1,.,TGCAGCGCTAAGACAGGGTTTCAGCCCCAGCATTTT,CSAKTGFQPQHF
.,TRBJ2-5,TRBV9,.,TGTGCCAGCAGCCCAGGAGGAGGGTACCAAGAGACCCAGTACTTC,CASSPGGGYQETQYF
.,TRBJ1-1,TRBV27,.,TGTGCCAGCAGTTCCAACCCCTGGGGGGGAAACACTGAAGCTTTCTTT,CASSSNPWGGNTEAFF
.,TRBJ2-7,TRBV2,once,TGTGCCAGCAGTGAAGCGCTTACAACTATTACCTACGAGCAGTACTTC,CASSEALTTITYEQYF
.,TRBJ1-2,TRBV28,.,TGTGCCAGCAGCCCTAAGCACAGGAGCGGCTACACCTTC,CASSPKHRSGYTF
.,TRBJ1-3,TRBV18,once,TGTGCCAGCTCACCAAGTGTGCGGGCTGGAAACACCATATATTTT,CASSPSVRAGNTIYF
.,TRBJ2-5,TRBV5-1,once,TGCGCCAGCAGCTTGGAAGGCAGGGCCTGGGAGACCCAGTACTTC,CASSLEGRAWETQYF
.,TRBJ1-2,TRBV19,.,TGTGCCAGTAGTATGTCAACTGCTAATCGGTACACCTTC,CASSMSTANRYTF
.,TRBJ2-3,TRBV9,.,TGTGCCAGCAGCGTAGTTGGGGGAGTGGGCTTGGCGCAGTATTTT,CASSVVGGVGLAQYF
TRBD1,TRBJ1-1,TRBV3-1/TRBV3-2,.,TGTGCCAGCACCCGGAGGGGGCCGAACACTGAAGCTTTCTTT,CASTRRGPNTEAFF
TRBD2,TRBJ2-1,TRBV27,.,TGTGCCAGCAGTCGAGCGGGACCTTACAATGAGCAGTTCTTC,CASSRAGPYNEQFF
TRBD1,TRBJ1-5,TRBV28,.,TGTGCCAGCAGTTTGTCAGGGGGTTATCAGCCCCAGCATTTT,CASSLSGGYQPQHF
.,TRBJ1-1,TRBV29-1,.,TGCAGCGTTGATGGTCTGGGGGCTCCTGGAGCTTTCTTT,CSVDGLGAPGAFF
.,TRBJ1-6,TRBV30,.,TGTGCCTGTCAAAGGGCGGGACGAACCCACTTT,CACQRAGRTHF
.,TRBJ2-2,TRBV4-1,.,TGCGCCAGCAGCCAAGAAGGGGGTACCGGGGAGCTGTTTTTT,CASSQEGGTGELFF
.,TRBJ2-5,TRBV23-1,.,TGCGCCAGCAGTCCCGCCGGGGAGACCCAGTACTTC,CASSPAGETQYF
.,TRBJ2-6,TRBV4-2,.,TGTGCCAGCAGCCAAGAGGGGCTTCCCTCTGGGGCCAACGTCCTGACTTTC,CASSQEGLPSGANVLTF